The clone carrying this T cell receptor beta chain has only a few counts. This sample is drawn from a study of identical twins. Per the germline V gene, CDR1 is LGHNA and CDR2 is YNFKEQ. V dropped 4 bases and J dropped 0 bases, with 9 bases sitting between them. This CDR3 has 15 residues. TCRdb re-derived calls from the 5' RACE reads in MiXCR, one entry per CDR3 protein. The repertoire holds approximately 220,000 distinct CDR3 sequences, with 6% to 9% as singletons. The same sample was also used in a study of yellow fever vaccine responses in identical twins.

The sample taken for sequencing was memory (CD45RO+) T cells sorted from blood. This receptor was obtained from a woman aged 18-29 years in good health. This chain links TRBV4-2 with TRBJ2-2; D is unresolved. CDR3 sequence (DNA): TGTGCCAGCAGCCGTCCGGGTGCGAACACCGGGGAGCTGTTTTTT. It encodes CASSRPGANTGELFF.